Following are 14 T cell receptor beta chains from one sample sequenced in a study of blood T cell repertoires in COVID-19. The assay was immunoSEQ multiplex PCR, and TCRdb's table has in-frame clones only and misses some. The sample includes 430,000 or so clones, 88% seen only once; the top ten take 1.8%. Sequencing was performed on PBMCs or T cells enriched from blood (not recorded which). These receptors were taken from a woman in her 40s who had recovered from COVID-19.

The rearrangement links TRBV4-2 to TRBJ1-1; TRBD1 might be the D (5 bases). The germline V and J ends were trimmed by 0 bases and 11 bases, with 22 bases remaining between them. Per the germline V gene, CDR1 is LGHNA and CDR2 is YNFKEQ. The CDR3 extends over 16 amino acids. The CDR3 protein is CASSQDGALEGLNAFF. CDR3 bases: TGTGCCAGCAGCCAAGATGGGGCCCTCGAAGGGCTGAATGCTTTCTTT.

V usage is TRBV4-2 and J usage is TRBJ2-5; TRBD1 aligns across 10 bases. V was clipped by 2 bases and J by 4 bases; unmatched bases: 4. The CDR3 consists of 15 residues. Germline loops: CDR1 LGHNA, CDR2 YNFKEQ. CDR3 bases: TGTGCCAGCAGCCAACGGGGGGACAGGGGAGAGACCCAGTACTTC. This gives the protein CASSQRGDRGETQYF.

The chain couples TRBV6-5 to TRBJ1-6; 10 bases agree with TRBD1. There are 15 residues in the CDR3. V gave up 6 bases and J gave up 10 bases; unmatched junction bases: 9. The germline V gene encodes CDR1 MNHEY and CDR2 SVGAGI. The DNA of the CDR3 is TGTGCCAGCAGCCCGACAGGGGGCGAGGGGTCACCCCTCCACTTT. It specifies CASSPTGGEGSPLHF.

The V gene is TRBV6-5, the J gene TRBJ2-7; D gene ambiguous. Trimming pared 9 bases from V and 5 bases from J, leaving 14 bases between. The CDR3 totals 12 residues. Per the germline V gene, CDR1 is MNHEY and CDR2 is SVGAGI. The CDR3 nucleotides are TGTGCCAGTTATAGTAGTAACCACGAGCAGTACTTC. It yields the protein CASYSSNHEQYF.

The chain uses TRBV19 and TRBJ1-6; TRBD1 aligns across 7 bases. V shed 5 bases, J shed 5 bases, and the junction held 3 bases outside the gene matches. The CDR3 length is 14 residues. The germline V gene encodes CDR1 LNHDA and CDR2 SQIVND (reference sequence). The CDR3 DNA is TGTGCCAGTAGTGGCGGGACAGATAATTCACCCCTCCACTTT. This encodes CASSGGTDNSPLHF.

The chain joins TRBV7-2 to TRBJ1-1; TRBD1 matches at 11 bases. CDR1 SGHTA and CDR2 FQGNSA come from the germline V gene. This CDR3 region has 16 residues. With 5 bases clipped from V and 7 bases from J, the junction kept 12 bases outside the gene matches. CDR3: CASSPWTGGNSGEAFF. CDR3 DNA sequence: TGTGCCAGCAGCCCATGGACAGGGGGCAATTCGGGTGAAGCTTTCTTT. Supplemented by reference TRBV7-2 and TRBJ1-1, the full variable domain reads GAGVSQSPSNKVTEKGKDVELRCDPISGHTALYWYRQSLGQGLEFLIYFQGNSAPDKSGLPSDRFSAERTGGSVSTLTIQRTQQEDSAVYLCASSPWTGGNSGEAFFGQGTRLTVV.

In DNA form, the CDR3 reads TGCAGTGCTAGAGTCGGGGGGATTCAGTACTTC. This gives the protein CSARVGGIQYF. The chain has TRBV20-1 and TRBJ2-4; TRBD2 matches 7 bases. The CDR3 is 11 amino acids. Germline assignment: CDR1 DFQATT and CDR2 SNEGSKA (reference sequence). Losses at the gene ends were 1 base for V and 10 bases for J; bases not matched to a gene: 1.

The chain links TRBV7-8 to TRBJ2-7, with TRBD1 identical over 9 bases. Per germline, CDR1 SGHVS and CDR2 FQNEAQ. The junction had 8 bases not matched to a gene; V was cut back by 4 bases and J by 4 bases. The CDR3 consists of 15 residues. The CDR3 loop reads CASSSGTGTYYEQYF. CDR3 DNA sequence: TGTGCCAGCAGCTCCGGGACAGGGACTTATTACGAGCAGTACTTC. Complete variable domain (other parts from reference TRBV7-8 and TRBJ2-7): GAGVSQSPRYKVAKRGQDVALRCDPISGHVSLFWYQQALGQGPEFLTYFQNEAQLDKSGLPSDRFFAERPEGSVSTLKIQRTQQEDSAVYLCASSSGTGTYYEQYFGPGTRLTVT.

This chain joins TRBV5-6 and TRBJ2-2; D call uncertain. V lost 0 bases to trimming and J lost 0 bases, with 9 bases between them. This CDR3 is 16 amino acids long. Germline CDR1 reads SGHDT; CDR2 reads YYEEEE. For the CDR3, the DNA is TGTGCCAGCAGCTTGGATGGGCTTTCGAACACCGGGGAGCTGTTTTTT. This sequence encodes CASSLDGLSNTGELFF.

The chain links TRBV18 to TRBJ2-5; D possibly corresponds to TRBD1 (6 bases). CDR1 and CDR2 from the germline V gene are KGHSH and LQKENI. Trimming stripped 8 bases from V and 2 bases from J, with 15 bases between. The length of the CDR3 is 14 residues. CDR3 DNA sequence: TGTGCCAGCCAGGACAGTATGACACAAGAGACCCAGTACTTC. Protein: CASQDSMTQETQYF.

This clone was recorded only once. The chain uses TRBV10-1 and TRBJ2-5, with 13 bases matching TRBD2. The CDR3 is 16 amino acids. In germline, CDR1 is WNHNN, CDR2 SYGVQD (reference sequence). J was trimmed by 4 bases and V by 0 bases; bases with no gene match: 2. In DNA, the CDR3 is TGCGCCAGCAGTGAGTCTGGACTAGCGGGAGTAGAGACCCAGTACTTC. Residues: CASSESGLAGVETQYF.

The genes are TRBV6-5 and TRBJ1-2; TRBD1 might be the D (5 bases). Looked up from germline, CDR1 is MNHEY and CDR2 is SVGAGI. The length of the CDR3 is 15 residues. Trimming cost V 2 bases and J 2 bases, with 12 bases left between them. The CDR3 sequence is CASSYRAGRNYGYTF. In nucleotides, the CDR3 is TGTGCCAGCAGTTACAGGGCAGGGAGGAACTATGGCTACACCTTC.

The chain couples TRBV7-6 to TRBJ1-2; the match to TRBD1 covers 8 bases. The V gene end was trimmed by 5 bases and the J gene end by 2 bases; junction bases not matched to a gene: 4. CDR1 and CDR2 (germline): SGHVS, FNYEAQ. The CDR3 extends over 14 amino acids. DNA of the CDR3: TGTGCCAGCAGCGTTGGACAGGGAAACTATGGCTACACCTTC. Translating it yields CASSVGQGNYGYTF.

This clone was seen a single time. The germline gene is not matched at one end of the junction; a read error may be the cause. V usage is TRBV6-1 and J usage is TRBJ1-1, with TRBD1 matching over 7 bases. The CDR3 covers 13 residues. Per germline, CDR1 MNHNS and CDR2 SASEGT. CDR3 residues: CASSQAGGTEAFF. The CDR3 DNA follows: TGTGCCAGCAGTCAAGCAGGGGGCACTGAAGCTTTCTTT.